Listed below are T cell receptor beta chains from one sample, sequenced in a study of CD8 T cells in ankylosing spondylitis. TCRdb redid the calling of the 5' RACE reads with MiXCR, one entry per CDR3 protein. The sample lists fewer than 750,000 distinct CDR3 sequences; around 20% were seen once. Input material: blood, either unsorted or a sorted T cell fraction (not recorded which). These receptors originate from a male donor with ankylosing spondylitis. CDR3s include the opening cysteine and the closing phenylalanine or tryptophan. The D gene is left open where the match is weak. Size tells how often a clone was seen (once, few, many) or the class of an expanded clone, and some rows leave it out.

d_gene	v_gene	j_gene	abundance	CDR3nt	CDR3aa
NA	TRBV2	TRBJ1-5	few	TGTGCCAGCAGGCTGGACATGGGGAATCAGCCCCAGCATTTT	CASRLDMGNQPQHF
NA	TRBV19	TRBJ2-2	few	TGTGCCAGTAGTTCCTGGACAGACACCGGGGAGCTGTTTTTT	CASSSWTDTGELFF
NA	TRBV20-1	TRBJ1-1	NA	TGCAGTGCTTCCACGACAGGCCTGCCTGAAGCTTTCTTT	CSASTTGLPEAFF
TRBD1	TRBV5-4	TRBJ2-3	NA	TGTGCCAGCAGCGAAGGACAGGTCGGAGATACGCAGTATTTT	CASSEGQVGDTQYF
NA	TRBV29-1	TRBJ2-7	NA	TGCAGCGTTATCGGGGGCCCGACAGGGTTGAACGAGCAGTACTTC	CSVIGGPTGLNEQYF
NA	TRBV20-1	TRBJ1-2	few	TGCAGTGCTAGCGGGGGGGCGGGCGGCTACACCTTC	CSASGGAGGYTF
TRBD1	TRBV5-1	TRBJ1-3	many	TGCGCCAGCAGCTCGGGACAGGGCTCTGGAAACACCATATATTTT	CASSSGQGSGNTIYF
TRBD1	TRBV7-6	TRBJ1-2	NA	TGTGCCAGCAGCAGCCGGGACAGGGAACCTCCGTACTATGGCTACACCTTC	CASSSRDREPPYYGYTF
NA	TRBV15	TRBJ1-5	few	TGTGCCACCTCCTCGGGAGGAGGGCCCCAGCATTTT	CATSSGGGPQHF
TRBD1	TRBV9	TRBJ2-5	NA	TGTGCCAGCAGCGTAGAGCCACAGGGGAACACCCAGTACTTC	CASSVEPQGNTQYF
NA	TRBV7-2	TRBJ1-5	NA	TGTGCCAGCAGCTTAGCGATCAGTAGCAATCAGCCCCAGCATTTT	CASSLAISSNQPQHF
NA	TRBV15	TRBJ2-7	few	TGTGCCACCAGCAGGTCCCGGGAGCAGTACTTC	CATSRSREQYF
NA	TRBV20-1	TRBJ1-4	NA	TGCAGTGCTAGGCAGGGCCTCGCGGTGGCTAATGAAAAACTGTTTTTT	CSARQGLAVANEKLFF
NA	TRBV15	TRBJ2-5	NA	TGTGCCACCAGCAGGCCCGACAGAGAAGAGACCCAGTACTTC	CATSRPDREETQYF
TRBD1	TRBV5-1	TRBJ1-1	few	TGCGCCAGCAACCGGGACAGGGGTTCGGGCACTGAAGCTTTCTTT	CASNRDRGSGTEAFF
NA	TRBV6-2/TRBV6-3	TRBJ2-1	few	TGTGCCAGCAGTTACTCATTGACTAGTTACAATGAGCAGTTCTTC	CASSYSLTSYNEQFF
NA	TRBV7-3	TRBJ2-2	NA	TGTGCCAGCAGCTTGGGTGTGTCCGGGGAGCTGTTTTTT	CASSLGVSGELFF
NA	TRBV6-1	TRBJ1-2	few	TGTGCCAGCATCAGCGCGGGGGACATCCGCTATGGCTACACCTTC	CASISAGDIRYGYTF
NA	TRBV29-1	TRBJ2-3	NA	TGCAGCGTTGTTGGACTCGGGATTTTAGGAGATACGCAGTATTTT	CSVVGLGILGDTQYF
NA	TRBV5-1	TRBJ2-1	NA	TGCGCCAGCAGCTTGGTGTCAGGCGATTATGAGCAGTTCTTC	CASSLVSGDYEQFF
TRBD1	TRBV4-2	TRBJ1-2	few	TGTGCCAGCAGCCCGGGGACAGGGTTCGATGGCTACACCTTC	CASSPGTGFDGYTF
NA	TRBV9	TRBJ2-1	few	TGTGCCAGCAGCGTAGTAGACTATGAGCAGTTCTTC	CASSVVDYEQFF
NA	TRBV12-3/TRBV12-4	TRBJ2-1	many	TGTGCCAGCAGTTTTAGCGGTGAGCAGTTCTTC	CASSFSGEQFF
NA	TRBV7-2	TRBJ1-5	NA	TGTCCCAGCAGCTTAGACGGTAGCAATCAGCCCCAGCATTTT	CPSSLDGSNQPQHF
NA	TRBV28	TRBJ1-2	few	TGTGCCAGCAGTAAACAGCCACCTAACTATGGCTACACCTTC	CASSKQPPNYGYTF